The 27 T cell receptor beta chains below were found in one sample sequenced in a study of blood T cell repertoires in COVID-19 (dated by TCRdb to the early 2020s). Libraries were made using the immunoSEQ multiplex PCR assay. TCRdb holds this immuneACCESS table with in-frame rearrangements only. Some clones are missing; in checked studies, unresolved V genes explain under half, and the rest has no known cause. The sample contains about 99,000 clones, roughly 85% of them found a single time. The ten largest clones capture approximately 3.1% of the sample. The sample taken for sequencing was peripheral blood. All receptors derive from a man aged 50-60 years in a cohort sampled during active COVID-19.

This clone has a single count. The chain links TRBV18 to TRBJ2-3; 10 bases fit TRBD2. Germline V gene lookup returns CDR1 KGHSH and CDR2 LQKENI. With 4 bases clipped from V and 5 bases from J, the junction kept 9 bases outside the gene matches. The CDR3 runs 16 residues. CDR3 amino acids: CASSLSGGAVGDTQYF. CDR3 nucleotide sequence: TGTGCCAGCTCACTAAGCGGGGGGGCCGTCGGAGATACGCAGTATTTT.

The J gene is TRBJ2-3, the V gene TRBV5-1; TRBD2 aligns across 7 bases. This CDR3 is 14 amino acids long. V shed 3 bases and J 6 bases; nucleotides not matched to a gene: 7. Germline loops: CDR1 SGHRS, CDR2 YFSETQ. CDR3 nucleotide sequence: TGCGCCAGCAGCTGGTCAGCGGGGCGGGATACGCAGTATTTT. Protein product: CASSWSAGRDTQYF.

The chain recombines TRBV27 with TRBJ1-2; 8 nucleotides match TRBD1. Germline V lookup: CDR1 MNHEY, CDR2 SMNVEV (reference sequence). With V trimmed by 5 bases and J by 4 bases, 12 bases remained unmatched. This CDR3 has 16 amino acids. CDR3 sequence: CASSPSQGAGSYGYTF. The CDR3 DNA follows: TGTGCCAGCAGTCCATCTCAGGGGGCAGGGAGCTATGGCTACACCTTC.

This clone was seen only once. The genes are TRBV18 and TRBJ2-1, with TRBD2 matching over 13 bases. The germline V gene has CDR1 KGHSH and CDR2 LQKENI. V lost 3 bases, J lost 3 bases, and 8 bases stayed unmatched. The length of the CDR3 is 18 residues. CDR3 DNA: TGTGCCAGCTCACCGTACAAGACTAGCGGGGGGTACTACAATGAGCAGTTCTTC. Protein sequence: CASSPYKTSGGYYNEQFF.

This rearrangement joins TRBV3-1 (or the pseudogene TRBV3-2) to TRBJ2-1; TRBD2 aligns across 7 bases. Germline loops: CDR1 LGHDT, CDR2 YNNKEL (reference sequence). With 4 bases clipped from V and 0 bases from J, the junction kept 6 bases outside the gene matches. This CDR3 contains 16 residues. The CDR3 spells CASSPLGGSSYNEQFF. Here the CDR3 DNA reads TGTGCCAGCAGCCCTCTCGGGGGGAGCTCCTACAATGAGCAGTTCTTC.

This clone has just one count. This sequence joins TRBV19 and TRBJ2-3, with 8 bases that match TRBD1. Per germline, CDR1 LNHDA and CDR2 SQIVND (reference sequence). This CDR3 is built from 13 residues. V lost 5 bases, J lost 5 bases, and 3 bases stayed unmatched. The chain's CDR3 is CASSADRGDTQYF. CDR3 DNA sequence: TGTGCCAGTAGTGCCGACAGGGGAGATACGCAGTATTTT.

A single count supports this clone. This chain joins TRBV3-1 (or the pseudogene TRBV3-2) and TRBJ2-3; 9 positions match TRBD1. Germline assignment: CDR1 LGHDT and CDR2 YNNKEL (reference sequence). The CDR3 runs 17 residues. With 0 bases clipped from V and 4 bases from J, the junction kept 8 bases outside the gene matches. CDR3 coding DNA: TGTGCCAGCAGCCAAGATTGGGGACAGGGCCCCGCAGATACGCAGTATTTT. Translated, it gives CASSQDWGQGPADTQYF.

In its sample, this clone was seen once. This rearrangement joins TRBV19 to TRBJ2-1, with TRBD1 matching 8 bases. Trimming cost V 5 bases and J 4 bases; bases outside gene matches: 1. The CDR3 length is 13 residues. The V gene's germline CDR1 is LNHDA and CDR2 SQIVND (reference sequence). The CDR3 protein is CASSWTGYNEQFF. In nucleotides, the CDR3 is TGTGCCAGTAGTTGGACAGGGTACAATGAGCAGTTCTTC.

The chain joins TRBV5-3 to TRBJ2-3; TRBD2 matches at 9 bases. TRBV5-3 is sorted into the ORF group, with uncertain function. The V and J ends lost 4 bases and 2 bases, in that order; junction bases with no gene match: 8. The CDR3 is 16 residues long. CDR3 residues: CARSHTSGCATDTQYF. CDR3 DNA: TGTGCCAGAAGCCACACTAGCGGGTGCGCCACAGATACGCAGTATTTT.

The chain has TRBV19 and TRBJ2-7; possibly TRBD1 for D (5 bases). Trimming stripped 3 bases from V and 5 bases from J, with 17 bases between. Germline CDR1 is LNHDA and CDR2 is SQIVND (reference sequence). The CDR3 is made up of 15 amino acids. CDR3 nucleotide sequence: TGTGCCAGTAGTATCATGATGCAGGGCACCAACGAGCAGTACTTC. This translates into CASSIMMQGTNEQYF.

The rearrangement uses TRBV5-1 and TRBJ2-6; no clear D gene. In germline, CDR1 is SGHRS, CDR2 YFSETQ. V was trimmed by 4 bases and J by 4 bases, leaving 6 bases between them. The CDR3 covers 13 residues. The CDR3 protein is CASSPEGANVLTF. CDR3 nucleotides: TGCGCCAGCAGCCCCGAGGGGGCCAACGTCCTGACTTTC.

V is TRBV6-5 and J is TRBJ2-3; maybe TRBD1 (5 bases). This CDR3 has 13 amino acids. Trimming cost V 4 bases and J 7 bases, with 12 bases left between them. Germline lookup yields CDR1 MNHEY and CDR2 SVGAGI. In DNA, the CDR3 is TGTGCCAGCAGTTCTAAAGGGGCGAATACGCAGTATTTT. Protein: CASSSKGANTQYF.

This chain connects TRBV28 to TRBJ1-2, with D maybe TRBD1 (5 bases). The CDR3 consists of 16 residues. Germline-derived CDR1 and CDR2 are MDHEN and SYDVKM. Trimming left V 4 bases short and J 4 bases short, with 19 bases between. The CDR3 reads CASSSGGGKFGYGYTF. CDR3 coding DNA: TGTGCCAGCAGTTCCGGGGGGGGGAAGTTTGGCTATGGCTACACCTTC.

The chain employs TRBV24-1 and TRBJ2-2, with 7 nucleotides matching TRBD1. Trimming took 4 bases from V and 5 from J; bases not matched to a gene: 12. Per the germline V gene, CDR1 is KGHDR and CDR2 is SFDVKD. This CDR3 spans 17 amino acids. The CDR3 coding sequence is TGTGCCACCAGTGACCCTACCGACAGGGACGAAACCGGGGAGCTGTTTTTT. It encodes CATSDPTDRDETGELFF.

About this clone: One end of the junction does not line up with germline, which may come from a read error. The chain has TRBV7-7 and TRBJ1-1; 8 positions match TRBD1. Germline V gene data show CDR1 as SSHAT and CDR2 as FNYEAQ (reference sequence). The CDR3 is 13 residues long. CDR3 bases: TGTGCTAGCAGCCTTGGACAGGGCACTGAAGCTTTCTTT. This sequence encodes CASSLGQGTEAFF.

This chain joins TRBV7-9 and TRBJ2-5; 12 bases are shared with TRBD1. CDR1 and CDR2 (germline): SEHNR, FQNEAQ (reference sequence). This CDR3 has 16 residues. After removal of 5 bases from V and 5 bases from J, the junction contained 9 bases not matched to a gene. The CDR3 spells CASSGDRGREMETQYF. In DNA form, the CDR3 reads TGTGCCAGCAGCGGGGACAGGGGGCGCGAGATGGAGACCCAGTACTTC.

The V call is TRBV15, the J call TRBJ2-7; tentative D call: TRBD1 (6 bases). Germline-derived CDR1 and CDR2 are LNHNV and YYDKDF (reference sequence). Trimming left V 2 bases short and J 4 bases short, with 9 bases between. The CDR3 spans 13 residues. The CDR3 here is CATSRSRGYEQYV. CDR3 in DNA: TGTGCCACCAGCAGAAGCAGGGGATACGAGCAGTACGTC.

This chain links TRBV7-9 with TRBJ2-3, with TRBD1 identical over 9 bases. V shed 10 bases, J shed 2 bases, and the junction held 4 bases outside the gene matches. The CDR3 spans 13 residues. Germline CDR1 and CDR2: SEHNR and FQNEAQ (reference sequence). Here the CDR3 DNA reads TGTGCCACCGGGACAGGGAACACAGATACGCAGTATTTT. This gives the protein CATGTGNTDTQYF.

The chain couples TRBV18 to TRBJ1-2; D may be TRBD1 (5 bases). V was pared by 3 bases and J by 7 bases, with 15 bases between. This CDR3 is built from 14 residues. Germline CDR1 reads KGHSH; CDR2 reads LQKENI. This CDR3 reads CASSPGGTDGGYTF. The CDR3 nucleotides read TGTGCCAGCTCACCGGGGGGGACCGATGGTGGCTACACCTTC. The full variable domain, in which reference TRBV18 and TRBJ1-2 provide the parts outside the CDR3, is NAGVMQNPRHLVRRRGQEARLRCSPMKGHSHVYWYRQLPEEGLKFMVYLQKENIIDESGMPKERFSAEFPKEGPSILRIQQVVRGDSAAYFCASSPGGTDGGYTFGSGTRLTVV.

The chain couples TRBV3-1 (or the pseudogene TRBV3-2) to TRBJ2-3; 14 bases align to TRBD2. The CDR3 is 15 amino acids. Germline CDR1 reads LGHDT; CDR2 reads YNNKEL (reference sequence). The V gene end was trimmed by 3 bases and the J gene end by 6 bases; junction bases not matched to a gene: 2. CDR3 sequence reads: CASSQTSGGADTQYF. The CDR3 nucleotides read TGTGCCAGCAGCCAGACTAGCGGGGGGGCGGATACGCAGTATTTT.

The chain recombines TRBV18 with TRBJ2-1; 8 bases match TRBD2. Germline V CDR1 and CDR2: KGHSH, LQKENI. Trimming took 4 bases from V and 13 from J; bases not matched to a gene: 9. The CDR3 contains 13 residues. CDR3 nucleotide sequence: TGTGCCAGCTCACTCAACAGCGGGAGCTACCAGTTCTTC. Translation gives CASSLNSGSYQFF. Using reference TRBV18 and TRBJ2-1 for the parts outside the CDR3, the full variable domain is NAGVMQNPRHLVRRRGQEARLRCSPMKGHSHVYWYRQLPEEGLKFMVYLQKENIIDESGMPKERFSAEFPKEGPSILRIQQVVRGDSAAYFCASSLNSGSYQFFGPGTRLTVL.

The V and J genes are TRBV7-2 and TRBJ1-2, with TRBD1 as a possible D gene (6 bases). This CDR3 is built from 15 residues. Trimming took 0 bases from V and 2 from J, leaving 10 bases between them. Germline CDR1 is SGHTA and CDR2 is FQGNSA. CDR3 loop: CASSLAGAGNYGYTF. The CDR3 coding sequence is TGTGCCAGCAGCTTAGCGGGGGCAGGAAACTATGGCTACACCTTC.

The chain has TRBV19 and TRBJ1-5; D not resolved. Germline assignment: CDR1 LNHDA and CDR2 SQIVND (reference sequence). The V end lost 0 bases, the J end lost 9 bases, and 6 bases lay between the germline ends. CDR3 length equals 12 residues. The CDR3, as DNA: TGTGCCAGTAGTATAGATCGAGGGCCCCAGCATTTT. Protein product: CASSIDRGPQHF.

The rearrangement joins TRBV5-1 to TRBJ1-1; the D is unclear. Germline values: CDR1 SGHRS, CDR2 YFSETQ. The V end lost 2 bases, the J end lost 5 bases, and 10 bases lay between the germline ends. The CDR3 runs to 13 residues. Written as DNA, the CDR3 is TGCGCCAGCAGCTTAGAGGGATGGACTGAAGCTTTCTTT. Translated, it gives CASSLEGWTEAFF.

The chain joins TRBV10-3 to TRBJ2-7, with 9 bases matching TRBD1. The V gene end was trimmed by 6 bases and the J gene end by 1 base; junction bases not matched to a gene: 7. Germline lookup yields CDR1 ENHRY and CDR2 SYGVKD. This CDR3 is 15 amino acids long. The CDR3 DNA reads TGTGCCATCAGCCCCGGGACAGGGCTATCCTACGAGCAGTACTTC. Translation: CAISPGTGLSYEQYF.

The J gene is TRBJ2-3, the V gene TRBV9, with D maybe TRBD2 (6 bases). Germline CDR1 and CDR2: SGDLS and YYNGEE. Trimming left V 1 base short and J 4 bases short, with 16 bases between. The CDR3 has 16 residues. For the CDR3, the DNA is TGTGCCAGCAGCGTATATGGGGGGACGGATTCAGATACGCAGTATTTT. Translating it yields CASSVYGGTDSDTQYF.

This sequence joins TRBV11-2 and TRBJ2-1, with 11 positions matching TRBD2. The CDR3 has 17 residues. The V gene's germline CDR1 is SGHAT and CDR2 FQNNGV. V dropped 4 bases and J dropped 5; count of bases not matched to a gene: 10. The CDR3 coding sequence is TGTGCCAGCAGCTCACTCCGGGTAGCGGGGGGGAACAATGAGCAGTTCTTC. Its protein is CASSSLRVAGGNNEQFF.